This T cell receptor (beta chain) came from a study of identical twins. Via MiXCR, TCRdb re-called the 5' RACE reads, giving one row per CDR3 protein. The repertoire holds 500,000 to 600,000 distinct CDR3 sequences, with about 20% as singletons. Every one of the donors was a healthy Caucasian. This CDR3 contains 14 residues. Germline V gene data show CDR1 as LNHDA and CDR2 as SQIVND (reference sequence). The V end was cut by 7 bases, the J end by 7 bases, with 16 bases between. The same data also contributed to another study, on T cells expressing NK-cell markers.

Sequencing input: CD4+ T cells sorted from blood. The chain uses TRBV19 and TRBJ2-2, with D hard to call. The TCR originated in a woman aged 18-29 years in good health. CDR3: CASTIEASLGELFF. As DNA, the CDR3 is TGTGCCAGTACCATAGAGGCGAGTCTCGGGGAGCTGTTTTTT. Full variable domain (remainder filled in from reference TRBV19 and TRBJ2-2): DGGITQSPKYLFRKEGQNVTLSCEQNLNHDAMYWYRQDPGQGLRLIYYSQIVNDFQKGDIAEGYSVSREKKESFPLTVTSAQKNPTAFYLCASTIEASLGELFFGEGSRLTVL.